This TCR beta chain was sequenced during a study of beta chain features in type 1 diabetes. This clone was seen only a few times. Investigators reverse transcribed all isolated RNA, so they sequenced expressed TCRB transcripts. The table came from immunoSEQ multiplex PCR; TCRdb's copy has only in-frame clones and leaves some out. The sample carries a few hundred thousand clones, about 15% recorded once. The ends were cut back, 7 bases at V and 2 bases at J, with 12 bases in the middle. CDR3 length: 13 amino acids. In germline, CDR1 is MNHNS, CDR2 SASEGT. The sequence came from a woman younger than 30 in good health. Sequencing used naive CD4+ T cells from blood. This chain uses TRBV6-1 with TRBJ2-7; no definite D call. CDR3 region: CASIEGGAYEQYF. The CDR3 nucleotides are TGTGCCAGCATCGAAGGCGGAGCCTACGAGCAGTACTTC.